The 15 T cell receptor beta chains below come from one sample, sequenced in a study of control samples from healthy donors and cancer patients. This table comes from immunoSEQ multiplex PCR, and its TCRdb copy is limited to in-frame clones, with some not included. The table includes around 140,000 clones, 80% to 95% detected once. Sequenced input: blood. Receptors were obtained from a man in his forties in good health.

The V gene is TRBV6-6, the J gene TRBJ2-1, with 10 bases aligning to TRBD2. CDR1 is MNHNY and CDR2 is SVGAGI in the germline V gene (reference sequence). The CDR3 contains 15 residues. J gave up 10 bases and V 6 bases, and 12 bases lay outside the gene matches. Here the CDR3 reads CASSLALAGAREQFF. In DNA form, the CDR3 reads TGTGCCAGCAGCCTCGCCCTAGCGGGGGCCAGGGAGCAGTTCTTC.

The chain links TRBV10-3 to TRBJ1-6; a weak D match, TRBD1 (6 bases). The CDR3 totals 13 residues. The germline V and J ends were trimmed by 5 bases and 8 bases, with 10 bases remaining between them. CDR1 ENHRY and CDR2 SYGVKD come from the germline V gene. Here the CDR3 reads CAISKGVDSPLHF. CDR3 nucleotide sequence: TGTGCCATCAGTAAGGGGGTGGATTCACCCCTCCACTTT.

This rearrangement joins TRBV5-1 to TRBJ2-3; D may be TRBD1 or TRBD2 (5 bases each). The CDR3 covers 15 residues. Germline V CDR1 and CDR2: SGHRS, YFSETQ. V was cut by 0 bases and J by 6 bases, with 14 bases left in between. CDR3 region: CASSLAAPGADTQYF. The CDR3 DNA sequence: TGCGCCAGCAGCTTGGCGGCTCCCGGGGCCGATACGCAGTATTTT.

As regards this clone: One end of the junction varies from germline; a read error may be responsible. The rearrangement joins TRBV30 to TRBJ2-2; weak D call: TRBD2 (5 bases). Germline CDR1 and CDR2: GTSNPN and SVGIG (reference sequence). The CDR3 covers 12 residues. The CDR3 protein is CAQVGNAGKLFF. CDR3 DNA: TGTGCCCAGGTGGGGAACGCCGGGAAGCTGTTTTTT.

The rearrangement uses TRBV7-9 and TRBJ1-2; D gene ambiguous. Germline values: CDR1 SEHNR, CDR2 FQNEAQ (reference sequence). The CDR3 length is 9 residues. V shed 8 bases and J shed 6 bases, with 4 bases lying between them. This CDR3 reads CASGNGYTF. The CDR3 nucleotides are TGTGCCAGCGGGAATGGCTACACCTTC.

The genes are TRBV18 and TRBJ1-2, with a tentative D call TRBD1 (6 bases). This CDR3 has 15 residues. Germline loops: CDR1 KGHSH, CDR2 LQKENI. Deletions cut 6 bases from V and 0 bases from J, with 14 bases between. The CDR3 sequence: CASSRDRSANYGYTF. As DNA, the CDR3 is TGTGCCAGCTCCCGCGACAGGTCCGCTAACTATGGCTACACCTTC. Variable domain in full (rest from reference TRBV18 and TRBJ1-2): NAGVMQNPRHLVRRRGQEARLRCSPMKGHSHVYWYRQLPEEGLKFMVYLQKENIIDESGMPKERFSAEFPKEGPSILRIQQVVRGDSAAYFCASSRDRSANYGYTFGSGTRLTVV.

CDR3 nucleotides: TGTGCCAGTAGTACAACAGCTAATTCACCCCTCCACTTT. It specifies CASSTTANSPLHF. This rearrangement joins TRBV19 to TRBJ1-6; no definite D call. Germline CDR1 and CDR2: LNHDA and SQIVND (reference sequence). The CDR3 has 13 amino acids. V was trimmed by 4 bases and J by 6 bases, leaving 7 bases between them.

V usage is TRBV9 and J usage is TRBJ1-3; 8 nucleotides align to TRBD1. Germline loops: CDR1 SGDLS, CDR2 YYNGEE. The CDR3 length is 15 residues. V lost 3 bases and J lost 4; bases outside the gene matches: 6. The CDR3 DNA reads TGTGCCAGCAGCGCCGGACAGGGAACCGGAAACACCATATATTTT. It specifies CASSAGQGTGNTIYF.

The rearrangement links TRBV27 to TRBJ2-3; tentatively, D is TRBD1 (6 bases). Germline V lookup: CDR1 MNHEY, CDR2 SMNVEV (reference sequence). V was trimmed by 2 bases and J by 15 bases, leaving 18 bases between them. This CDR3 region has 13 residues. The DNA for the CDR3 is TGTGCCAGCAGTTTAGCGATGGGCGGACAGTACTATTTT. Its translation: CASSLAMGGQYYF.

The V and J genes are TRBV2 and TRBJ2-5, with a weak D call TRBD2 (6 bases). Trimming cost V 7 bases and J 2 bases, with 17 bases left between them. The CDR3 runs to 15 residues. Germline CDR1 reads SNHLY; CDR2 reads FYNNEI. The CDR3 sequence: CASTPARGGQETQYF. CDR3 nucleotide sequence: TGTGCCAGCACGCCCGCACGAGGAGGGCAAGAGACCCAGTACTTC. Drawing the rest from reference TRBV2 and TRBJ2-5, the complete variable domain is EPEVTQTPSHQVTQMGQEVILRCVPISNHLYFYWYRQILGQKVEFLVSFYNNEISEKSEIFDDQFSVERPDGSNFTLKIRSTKLEDSAMYFCASTPARGGQETQYFGPGTRLLVL.

This clone is a singleton in its sample. This chain links TRBV4-1 with TRBJ2-2, with 9 bases lining up with TRBD2. CDR1 is MGHRA and CDR2 is YSYEKL in the germline V gene. Trimming cost V 4 bases and J 2 bases; bases outside gene matches: 8. There are 17 residues in the CDR3. The CDR3 DNA is TGCGCCAGCAGCCTGGGACTAGCCCGCCCTAACACCGGGGAGCTGTTTTTT. It specifies CASSLGLARPNTGELFF.

The gene calls are TRBV21-1 and TRBJ1-6; TRBD1 was called by the table and not checked on the DNA. TRBV21-1 is a known pseudogene. The CDR3 runs 16 residues. This CDR3 is CASSNSGRARNSPLHF. The DNA of the CDR3 is TGTGCCAGCAGCAACAGTGGCAGGGCCCGCAATTCACCCCTCCACTTT.

The chain recombines TRBV7-9 with TRBJ2-4; D remains ambiguous. The CDR3 contains 16 residues. The germline V and J ends were trimmed by 2 bases and 2 bases, with 13 bases remaining between them. Germline V CDR1 and CDR2: SEHNR, FQNEAQ (reference sequence). CDR3 protein: CASSLYYNTTKNIQYF. CDR3 DNA sequence: TGTGCCAGCAGCTTATACTATAACACGACCAAAAACATTCAGTACTTC.

This clone has only one observation. The chain links TRBV3-1 (or the pseudogene TRBV3-2) to TRBJ2-7; 8 positions match TRBD1. The germline CDR1 and CDR2 sequences are LGHDT and YNNKEL (reference sequence). V shed 1 base, J shed 6 bases, and the junction held 8 bases outside the gene matches. There are 15 residues in the CDR3. The CDR3 sequence is CASSQGGTGVVEQYF. The CDR3 nucleotides are TGTGCCAGCAGCCAAGGGGGGACAGGCGTCGTCGAGCAGTACTTC.

V usage is TRBV5-1 and J usage is TRBJ2-7; no clear D. The CDR3 is made up of 14 amino acids. Germline CDR1 and CDR2: SGHRS and YFSETQ. V lost 2 bases and J lost 5, with 14 bases in between. CDR3 bases: TGCGCCAGCAGCTTTGATTCAGGTCAGGACGAGCAGTACTTC. Translating gives CASSFDSGQDEQYF.